Below, 30 T cell receptor beta chains from the same sample are listed, as sequenced in a study of cytomegalovirus exposure and HLA in healthy donors. The study ran its PCR with 60 Vbeta and 13 Jbeta primers. Clones were read by immunoSEQ multiplex PCR, and TCRdb kept only the in-frame ones, dropping some. Among around 220,000 clones listed, 60% to 85% were seen once. The sequencing input was PBMCs. The receptors originated from a man aged 35 to 55 in good health and CMV-seronegative.

V gene TRBV19 combines with J gene TRBJ2-1; D is possibly TRBD2 (5 bases). Trimming cost V 7 bases and J 10 bases, with 8 bases left between them. The CDR3 length is 10 residues. The germline V gene has CDR1 LNHDA and CDR2 SQIVND (reference sequence). CDR3 nucleotide sequence: TGTGCCAGTACGGGGAACGAGCAGTTCTTC. Protein: CASTGNEQFF. Based on the CDR3 plus reference TRBV19 and TRBJ2-1, the full variable domain is DGGITQSPKYLFRKEGQNVTLSCEQNLNHDAMYWYRQDPGQGLRLIYYSQIVNDFQKGDIAEGYSVSREKKESFPLTVTSAQKNPTAFYLCASTGNEQFFGPGTRLTVL.

V gene TRBV30 combines with J gene TRBJ2-1, with 7 bases aligning to TRBD1. This CDR3 comprises 12 residues. V trimming: 5 bases; J trimming: 7 bases; junction bases outside the gene matches: 5. In germline, CDR1 is GTSNPN, CDR2 SVGIG (reference sequence). CDR3 region: CAWAIQGNEQFF. The CDR3 nucleotides are TGTGCCTGGGCGATACAGGGGAATGAGCAGTTCTTC.

The V call is TRBV6-1, the J call TRBJ2-1, with D possibly matching TRBD2 (5 bases). Trimming cost V 4 bases and J 6 bases, with 10 bases left between them. This CDR3 region has 13 residues. Germline V CDR1 and CDR2: MNHNS, SASEGT. The CDR3, as DNA: TGTGCCAGCAGTGCCGTCGAGGGCAATGAGCAGTTCTTC. Amino acids: CASSAVEGNEQFF.

This chain uses TRBV15 with TRBJ2-5, with 10 bases matching TRBD1. The trim removed 3 bases at V and 0 bases at J, leaving 4 bases unmatched. Germline CDR1 reads LNHNV; CDR2 reads YYDKDF (reference sequence). CDR3 length equals 16 residues. The DNA for the CDR3 is TGTGCCACCAGCAGGCAGGGACAGGGGTACCAAGAGACCCAGTACTTC. Its protein product is CATSRQGQGYQETQYF. The full variable domain, completed using reference TRBV15 and TRBJ2-5, is DAMVIQNPRYQVTQFGKPVTLSCSQTLNHNVMYWYQQKSSQAPKLLFHYYDKDFNNEADTPDNFQSRRPNTSFCFLDIRSPGLGDTAMYLCATSRQGQGYQETQYFGPGTRLLVL.

The rearrangement joins TRBV7-6 to TRBJ1-1, with a tentative D call TRBD1 (5 bases). V was pared by 5 bases and J by 0 bases, with 16 bases between. The CDR3 contains 16 residues. CDR1 is SGHVS and CDR2 is FNYEAQ in the germline V gene. The chain's CDR3 is CASSPEVAGLNTEAFF. The CDR3 DNA sequence: TGTGCCAGCAGCCCCGAGGTGGCAGGGCTGAACACTGAAGCTTTCTTT.

The chain employs TRBV28 and TRBJ2-2; 9 bases fit TRBD2. With 0 bases clipped from V and 1 base from J, the junction kept 0 bases outside the gene matches. This CDR3 contains 16 residues. Per the germline V gene, CDR1 is MDHEN and CDR2 is SYDVKM. CDR3 DNA sequence: TGTGCCAGCAGTTTATGGACTAGCGGGAACACCGGGGAGCTGTTTTTT. The encoded protein is CASSLWTSGNTGELFF.

The chain couples TRBV15 to TRBJ2-7, with D possibly TRBD1 on 5 matching bases. V dropped 1 base and J dropped 4 bases, with 14 bases sitting between them. CDR3 length: 15 amino acids. Per germline, CDR1 LNHNV and CDR2 YYDKDF (reference sequence). CDR3 DNA sequence: TGTGCCACCAGCAGAGGTGTAGGGGCAGTTTACGAGCAGTACTTC. Protein product: CATSRGVGAVYEQYF. Full variable domain (outside the CDR3, taken from reference TRBV15 and TRBJ2-7): DAMVIQNPRYQVTQFGKPVTLSCSQTLNHNVMYWYQQKSSQAPKLLFHYYDKDFNNEADTPDNFQSRRPNTSFCFLDIRSPGLGDTAMYLCATSRGVGAVYEQYFGPGTRLTVT.

To note about this clone: The same CDR3 is also encoded by other DNA sequences in this sample. Here the CDR3 reads CASSYSSLGAYEQYF. The CDR3 DNA is TGTGCCAGCAGTTACTCGAGTCTGGGCGCCTACGAGCAGTACTTC. The chain joins TRBV6-5 to TRBJ2-7, with D hard to call. The CDR3 loop spans 15 amino acids. CDR1 MNHEY and CDR2 SVGAGI come from the germline V gene. V lost 0 bases, J lost 2 bases, and 11 bases lay in between.

The chain has TRBV19 and TRBJ1-1, with a tentative D call TRBD1 (5 bases). Germline values: CDR1 LNHDA, CDR2 SQIVND (reference sequence). The germline V and J ends were trimmed by 5 bases and 3 bases, with 25 bases remaining between them. The CDR3 is 18 amino acids. CDR3 region: CASSVPRTGGELDTEAFF. CDR3 DNA: TGTGCCAGTAGTGTACCCCGGACGGGGGGGGAATTGGACACTGAAGCTTTCTTT.

The chain couples TRBV28 to TRBJ1-5, with 7 bases aligning to TRBD1. CDR3 length equals 14 residues. Unmatched junction bases numbered 11, after V lost 10 bases and J lost 5 bases. Germline CDR1 is MDHEN and CDR2 is SYDVKM. The CDR3 region has the DNA TGTGCCACCAAAAACAATGACAGGGATCAGCCCCAGCATTTT. This translates into CATKNNDRDQPQHF.

The chain is built from TRBV7-3 and TRBJ2-6, with TRBD1 matching 7 bases. The germline gives CDR1 SGHTA, CDR2 FQGTGA. Trimming took 5 bases from V and 2 from J; bases not matched to a gene: 0. The length of the CDR3 is 14 residues. Here the CDR3 reads CASSGTAGANVLTF. In DNA, the CDR3 is TGTGCCAGCAGCGGGACAGCTGGGGCCAACGTCCTGACTTTC.

The rearrangement uses TRBV5-4 and TRBJ2-2; 9 positions agree with TRBD1. After removal of 5 bases from V and 6 bases from J, the junction contained 8 bases not matched to a gene. Looked up from germline, CDR1 is SGHNT and CDR2 is YYREEE (reference sequence). CDR3 size: 15 residues. CDR3 sequence (DNA): TGTGCCAGCAGATCCCGACAGGGGGTAGCCGGGGAGCTGTTTTTT. This sequence encodes CASRSRQGVAGELFF.

This chain connects TRBV6-5 to TRBJ1-4; TRBD1 is a possible D gene (6 bases). Germline CDR1 reads MNHEY; CDR2 reads SVGAGI. The CDR3 runs 15 residues. Trimming took off 0 bases at V and 8 bases at J, with 13 bases between the two ends. The DNA for the CDR3 is TGTGCCAGCAGTTACTCGACGGCTCAGGGGGAAAAACTGTTTTTT. This translates into CASSYSTAQGEKLFF.

CDR3 sequence: CASSLDLDRGRSGELFF. The DNA for the CDR3 is TGTGCCAGCAGCTTGGATCTCGACAGGGGGCGCTCCGGGGAGCTGTTTTTT. The rearrangement links TRBV5-4 to TRBJ2-2, with TRBD1 matching 10 bases. The CDR3 sequence is 17 residues long. Unmatched junction bases numbered 8, after V lost 0 bases and J lost 6 bases. The germline gives CDR1 SGHNT, CDR2 YYREEE (reference sequence).

The genes are TRBV19 and TRBJ2-1; the match to TRBD2 covers 9 bases. The CDR3 length is 14 residues. Germline CDR1 reads LNHDA; CDR2 reads SQIVND (reference sequence). The J segment lost 7 bases and the V segment lost 3 bases, leaving 4 bases of the junction unmatched. CDR3 amino acids: CASSIAGGRNEQFF. The CDR3 nucleotides read TGTGCCAGTAGTATCGCGGGAGGGAGGAATGAGCAGTTCTTC.

V gene TRBV5-4 combines with J gene TRBJ1-1; possible D gene TRBD1, 5 bases. V dropped 3 bases and J dropped 5 bases, with 14 bases sitting between them. The CDR3 spans 14 residues. CDR1 is SGHNT, CDR2 YYREEE, per germline (reference sequence). In DNA form, the CDR3 reads TGTGCCAGCAGCTACGACAGTACCAGTACTGAAGCTTTCTTT. Amino acids: CASSYDSTSTEAFF.

V gene TRBV7-9 combines with J gene TRBJ1-2; D call uncertain. The CDR3 loop spans 14 amino acids. Germline values: CDR1 SEHNR, CDR2 FQNEAQ (reference sequence). V was trimmed by 3 bases and J by 8 bases, leaving 16 bases between them. CDR3 nucleotide sequence: TGTGCCAGCAGCTTTACACGTTTCGGAGAGGGCTACACCTTC. Translation: CASSFTRFGEGYTF.

This chain joins TRBV5-1 and TRBJ2-1, with a possible D match to TRBD2 (7 bases). Germline V gene lookup returns CDR1 SGHRS and CDR2 YFSETQ. The CDR3 has 20 amino acids. Trimming removed 4 bases at V and 7 bases at J, with 33 bases between. The CDR3 here is CASSNSSTGWEGGRGNEQFF. The DNA of the CDR3 is TGCGCCAGCAGCAACTCCTCGACAGGCTGGGAGGGAGGGAGGGGGAATGAGCAGTTCTTC. Supplemented by reference TRBV5-1 and TRBJ2-1, the full variable domain reads KAGVTQTPRYLIKTRGQQVTLSCSPISGHRSVSWYQQTPGQGLQFLFEYFSETQRNKGNFPGRFSGRQFSNSRSEMNVSTLELGDSALYLCASSNSSTGWEGGRGNEQFFGPGTRLTVL.

The chain is built from TRBV29-1 and TRBJ1-2; TRBD1 agrees at 8 bases. V lost 8 bases to trimming and J lost 4 bases; unmatched junction nucleotides: 9. CDR1 and CDR2 from the germline V gene are SQVTM and ANQGSEA. This CDR3 has 13 amino acids. CDR3 sequence: CSFQGARSYGYTF. In DNA, the CDR3 is TGCAGCTTCCAGGGGGCGAGGTCCTATGGCTACACCTTC.

V usage is TRBV4-2 and J usage is TRBJ2-5, with 10 bases matching TRBD1. The germline gives CDR1 LGHNA, CDR2 YNFKEQ. The CDR3 has 15 amino acids. V shed 4 bases and J 5 bases; nucleotides not matched to a gene: 7. CDR3 loop: CASSLGTGVDETQYF. The CDR3 DNA is TGTGCCAGCAGCCTGGGGACAGGGGTAGACGAGACCCAGTACTTC.

The chain has TRBV29-1 and TRBJ2-1; 10 bases align to TRBD1. CDR1 is SQVTM and CDR2 is ANQGSEA in the germline V gene. The CDR3 extends over 15 amino acids. J lost 6 bases, V lost 8 bases, and 13 bases had no gene match. This CDR3 reads CSTATGTGVGNEQFF. CDR3 coding DNA: TGCAGCACCGCCACCGGGACAGGGGTCGGCAATGAGCAGTTCTTC.

The chain employs TRBV28 and TRBJ1-1, with 7 bases that match TRBD1. Looked up from germline, CDR1 is MDHEN and CDR2 is SYDVKM. V lost 3 bases to trimming and J lost 7 bases; unmatched junction nucleotides: 11. CDR3 size: 15 residues. CDR3 nucleotide sequence: TGTGCCAGCAGTTTTTCCCCGACAGGGAAATATGAAGCTTTCTTT. Translation: CASSFSPTGKYEAFF.

This clone was seen only once. The chain links TRBV5-1 to TRBJ2-3; perhaps TRBD2 as D (5 bases). Trimming shortened V by 5 bases and J by 0 bases, and 22 bases separated the two germline ends. The CDR3 has 18 residues. Looked up from germline, CDR1 is SGHRS and CDR2 is YFSETQ. The DNA for the CDR3 is TGCGCCAGCAGGCTAACTTCCTCGGCGGGTGCTAGCACAGATACGCAGTATTTT. It specifies CASRLTSSAGASTDTQYF.

The V call is TRBV7-8, the J call TRBJ1-2; D unresolved. CDR1 and CDR2 from the germline V gene are SGHVS and FQNEAQ. Trimming took off 1 base at V and 6 bases at J, with 6 bases between the two ends. This CDR3 spans 12 amino acids. The CDR3 DNA sequence: TGTGCCAGCAGCTTAGAAACTCATGGCTACACCTTC. This codes for CASSLETHGYTF.

The chain couples TRBV19 to TRBJ2-7, with TRBD2 identical over 11 bases. There are 14 residues in the CDR3. Looked up from germline, CDR1 is LNHDA and CDR2 is SQIVND (reference sequence). With V trimmed by 2 bases and J by 7 bases, 4 bases remained unmatched. DNA of the CDR3: TGTGCCAGTAGTATAACTAGCGGGGGTCGGGAGCAGTACTTC. Translating gives CASSITSGGREQYF. Filled out from reference TRBV19 and TRBJ2-7, the complete variable domain reads DGGITQSPKYLFRKEGQNVTLSCEQNLNHDAMYWYRQDPGQGLRLIYYSQIVNDFQKGDIAEGYSVSREKKESFPLTVTSAQKNPTAFYLCASSITSGGREQYFGPGTRLTVT.

The CDR3 nucleotides are TGTGCCAGCAGCCTCGGACTCTTCGGAAGCACAGATACGCAGTATTTT. It translates to CASSLGLFGSTDTQYF. This chain joins TRBV5-4 and TRBJ2-3; weak D call: TRBD2 (5 bases). The germline V and J ends were trimmed by 4 bases and 0 bases, with 15 bases remaining between them. The V gene's germline CDR1 is SGHNT and CDR2 YYREEE (reference sequence). This CDR3 has 16 amino acids.

The rearrangement links TRBV28 to TRBJ1-2, with TRBD1 identical over 8 bases. From germline, CDR1 is MDHEN and CDR2 SYDVKM. V gave up 7 bases and J gave up 2 bases; unmatched junction bases: 12. This CDR3 comprises 16 residues. The CDR3 nucleotides read TGTGCCAGCATATCCGGGACAGGAGGGGGAAACTATGGCTACACCTTC. Translation: CASISGTGGGNYGYTF.

The rearrangement joins TRBV27 to TRBJ2-2; weak D call: TRBD2 (6 bases). This CDR3 spans 15 amino acids. Trimming shortened V by 2 bases and J by 0 bases, and 7 bases separated the two germline ends. Germline-derived CDR1 and CDR2 are MNHEY and SMNVEV (reference sequence). The CDR3 bases are TGTGCCAGCAGTTTAGGGGGGACGAACACCGGGGAGCTGTTTTTT. It codes for CASSLGGTNTGELFF.

J is TRBJ1-2 and V is TRBV28; 12 bases line up with TRBD1. The length of the CDR3 is 14 residues. Trimming at V came to 6 bases and at J to 8 bases, leaving 7 bases not matched to a gene. CDR1 and CDR2 (germline): MDHEN, SYDVKM. The CDR3 loop reads CASRTGQGAKGYTF. Here the CDR3 DNA reads TGTGCCAGCAGGACGGGACAGGGGGCGAAAGGCTACACCTTC.

The chain recombines TRBV4-2 with TRBJ2-3; 8 nucleotides match TRBD2. Trimming at V came to 4 bases and at J to 0 bases, leaving 9 bases not matched to a gene. The germline CDR1 and CDR2 sequences are LGHNA and YNFKEQ. The CDR3 totals 17 residues. The CDR3: CASSPSVRGESTDTQYF. DNA for the CDR3: TGTGCCAGCAGCCCAAGTGTGCGGGGGGAGAGCACAGATACGCAGTATTTT.